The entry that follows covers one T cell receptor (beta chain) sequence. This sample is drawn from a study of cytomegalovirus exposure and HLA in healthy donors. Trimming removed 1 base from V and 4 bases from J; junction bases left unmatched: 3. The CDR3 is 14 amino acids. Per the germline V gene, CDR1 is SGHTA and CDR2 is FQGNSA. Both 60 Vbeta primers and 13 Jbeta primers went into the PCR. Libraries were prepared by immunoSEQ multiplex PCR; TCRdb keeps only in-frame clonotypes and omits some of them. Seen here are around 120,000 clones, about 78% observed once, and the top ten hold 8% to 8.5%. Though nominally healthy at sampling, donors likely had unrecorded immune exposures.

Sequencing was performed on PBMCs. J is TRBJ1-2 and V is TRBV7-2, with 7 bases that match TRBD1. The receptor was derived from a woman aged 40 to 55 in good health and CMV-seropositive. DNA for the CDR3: TGTGCCAGCAGCTTAGAGCCAGGGGGCTATGGCTACACCTTC. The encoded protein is CASSLEPGGYGYTF. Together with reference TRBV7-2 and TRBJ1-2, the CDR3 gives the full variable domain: GAGVSQSPSNKVTEKGKDVELRCDPISGHTALYWYRQSLGQGLEFLIYFQGNSAPDKSGLPSDRFSAERTGGSVSTLTIQRTQQEDSAVYLCASSLEPGGYGYTFGSGTRLTVV.